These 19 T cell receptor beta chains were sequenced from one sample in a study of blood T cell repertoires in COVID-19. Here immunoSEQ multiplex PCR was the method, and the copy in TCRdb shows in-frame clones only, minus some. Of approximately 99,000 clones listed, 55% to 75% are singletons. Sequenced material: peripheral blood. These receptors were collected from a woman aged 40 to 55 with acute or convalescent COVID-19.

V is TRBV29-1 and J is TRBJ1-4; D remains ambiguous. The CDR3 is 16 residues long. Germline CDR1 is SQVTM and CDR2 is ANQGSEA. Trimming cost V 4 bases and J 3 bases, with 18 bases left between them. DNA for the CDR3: TGCAGCGTTGGTCGAGGTGGGTCGAGGGCTAATGAAAAACTGTTTTTT. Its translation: CSVGRGGSRANEKLFF. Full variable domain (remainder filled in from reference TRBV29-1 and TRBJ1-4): SAVISQKPSRDICQRGTSLTIQCQVDSQVTMMFWYRQQPGQSLTLIATANQGSEATYESGFVIDKFPISRPNLTFSTLTVSNMSPEDSSIYLCSVGRGGSRANEKLFFGSGTQLSVL.

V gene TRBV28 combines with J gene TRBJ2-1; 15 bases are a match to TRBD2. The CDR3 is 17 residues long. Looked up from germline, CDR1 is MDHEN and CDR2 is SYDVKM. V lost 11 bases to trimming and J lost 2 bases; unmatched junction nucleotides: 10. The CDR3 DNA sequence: TGTGCCTCAAGGACTAGCGGGGGGGCCGTCGCCTACAATGAGCAGTTCTTC. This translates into CASRTSGGAVAYNEQFF.

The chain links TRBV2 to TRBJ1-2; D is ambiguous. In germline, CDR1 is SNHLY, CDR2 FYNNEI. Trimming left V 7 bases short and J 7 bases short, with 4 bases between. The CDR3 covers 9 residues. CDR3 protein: CASNGGYTF. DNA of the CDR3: TGTGCCAGCAACGGTGGCTACACCTTC.

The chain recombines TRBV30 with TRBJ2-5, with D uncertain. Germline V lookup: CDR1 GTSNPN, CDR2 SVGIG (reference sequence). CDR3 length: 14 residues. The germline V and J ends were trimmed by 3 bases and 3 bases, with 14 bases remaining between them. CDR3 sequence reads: CAWSGPGSKETQYF. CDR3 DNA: TGTGCCTGGAGCGGCCCCGGGTCAAAAGAGACCCAGTACTTC.

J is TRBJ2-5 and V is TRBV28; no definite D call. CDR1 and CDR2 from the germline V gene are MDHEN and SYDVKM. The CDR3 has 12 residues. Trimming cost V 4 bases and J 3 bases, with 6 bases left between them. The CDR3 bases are TGTGCCAGCAGTTATTTAGAAGAGACCCAGTACTTC. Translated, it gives CASSYLEETQYF.

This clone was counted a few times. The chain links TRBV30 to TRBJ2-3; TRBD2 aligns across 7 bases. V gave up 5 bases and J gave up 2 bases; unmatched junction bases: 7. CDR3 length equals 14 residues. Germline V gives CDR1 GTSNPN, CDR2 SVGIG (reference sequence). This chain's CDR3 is CAWAPGGSTDTQYF. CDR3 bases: TGTGCCTGGGCCCCGGGGGGATCCACAGATACGCAGTATTTT.

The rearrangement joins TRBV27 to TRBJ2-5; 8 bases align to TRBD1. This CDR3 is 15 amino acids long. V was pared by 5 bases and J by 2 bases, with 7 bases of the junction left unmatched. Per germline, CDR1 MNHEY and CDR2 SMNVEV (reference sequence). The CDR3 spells CASSKGQGRQETQYF. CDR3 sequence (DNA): TGTGCCAGCAGTAAAGGACAGGGACGACAAGAGACCCAGTACTTC.

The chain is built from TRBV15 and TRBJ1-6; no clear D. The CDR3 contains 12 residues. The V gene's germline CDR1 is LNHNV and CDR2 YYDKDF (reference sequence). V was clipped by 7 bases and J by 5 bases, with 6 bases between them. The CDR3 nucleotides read TGTGCCACCACCCGGGATAATTCACCCCTCCACTTT. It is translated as CATTRDNSPLHF. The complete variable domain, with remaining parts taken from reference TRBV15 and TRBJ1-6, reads DAMVIQNPRYQVTQFGKPVTLSCSQTLNHNVMYWYQQKSSQAPKLLFHYYDKDFNNEADTPDNFQSRRPNTSFCFLDIRSPGLGDTAMYLCATTRDNSPLHFGNGTRLTVT.

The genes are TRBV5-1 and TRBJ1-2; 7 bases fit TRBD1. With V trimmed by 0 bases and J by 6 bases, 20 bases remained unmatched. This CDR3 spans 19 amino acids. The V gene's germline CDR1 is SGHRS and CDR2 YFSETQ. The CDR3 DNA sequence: TGCGCCAGCAGCTTGGGGGTACCCCCAGACAGGGCGAATCGGAATGGCTACACCTTC. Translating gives CASSLGVPPDRANRNGYTF.

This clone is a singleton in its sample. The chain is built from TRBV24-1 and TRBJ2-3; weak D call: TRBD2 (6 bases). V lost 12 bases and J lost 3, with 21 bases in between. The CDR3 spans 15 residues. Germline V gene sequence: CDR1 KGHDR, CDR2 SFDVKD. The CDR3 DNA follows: TGTGCCTCCTCCCCCTCGGGAGAGGGTACAGATACGCAGTATTTT. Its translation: CASSPSGEGTDTQYF.

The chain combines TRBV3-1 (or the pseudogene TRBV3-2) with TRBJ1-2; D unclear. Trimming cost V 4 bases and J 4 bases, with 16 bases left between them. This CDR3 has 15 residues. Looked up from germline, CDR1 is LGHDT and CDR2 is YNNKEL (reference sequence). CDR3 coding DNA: TGTGCCAGCAGCCCAGCGGGAAGTACCACCTATGGCTACACCTTC. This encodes CASSPAGSTTYGYTF.

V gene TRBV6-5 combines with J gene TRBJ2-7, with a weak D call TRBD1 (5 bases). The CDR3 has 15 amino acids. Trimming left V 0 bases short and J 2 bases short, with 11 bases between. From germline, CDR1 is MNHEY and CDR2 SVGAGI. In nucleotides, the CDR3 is TGTGCCAGCAGTTACTCGCCTCAGGGTGCCTACGAGCAGTACTTC. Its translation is CASSYSPQGAYEQYF.

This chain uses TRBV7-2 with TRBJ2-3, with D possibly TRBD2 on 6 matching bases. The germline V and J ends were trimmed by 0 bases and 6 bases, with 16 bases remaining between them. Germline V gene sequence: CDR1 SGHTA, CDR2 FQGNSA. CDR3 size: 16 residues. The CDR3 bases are TGTGCCAGCAGCTTAGCAGGGGAGGCCCCCTTTGATACGCAGTATTTT. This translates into CASSLAGEAPFDTQYF.

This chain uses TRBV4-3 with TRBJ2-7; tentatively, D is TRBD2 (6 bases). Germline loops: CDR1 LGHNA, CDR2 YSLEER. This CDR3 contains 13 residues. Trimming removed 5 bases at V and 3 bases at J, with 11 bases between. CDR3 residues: CASSSGLLYEQYF. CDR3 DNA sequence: TGCGCCAGCAGCTCTGGACTACTCTACGAGCAGTACTTC.

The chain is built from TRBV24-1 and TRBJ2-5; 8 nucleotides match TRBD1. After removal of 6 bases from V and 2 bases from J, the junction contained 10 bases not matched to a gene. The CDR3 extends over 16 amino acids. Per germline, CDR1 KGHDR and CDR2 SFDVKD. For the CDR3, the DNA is TGTGCCACCAGTCCAACCGACAGGGGCCCTCAAGAGACCCAGTACTTC. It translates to CATSPTDRGPQETQYF.

DNA of the CDR3: TGTGCCAGCAGTGAAGGAGCAGGGTTGGGGTCTGGGGAGCTGTTTTTT. The encoded protein is CASSEGAGLGSGELFF. The chain carries TRBV2 and TRBJ2-2, with D possibly matching TRBD1 (5 bases). V was shortened by 1 base and J by 8 bases, with 17 bases between the two germline ends. The CDR3 length is 16 residues. Germline loops: CDR1 SNHLY, CDR2 FYNNEI.

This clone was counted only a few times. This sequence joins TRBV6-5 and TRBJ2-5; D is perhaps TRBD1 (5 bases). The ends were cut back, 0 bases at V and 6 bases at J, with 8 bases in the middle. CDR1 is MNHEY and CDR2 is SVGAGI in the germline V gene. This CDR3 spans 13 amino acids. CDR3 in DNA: TGTGCCAGCAGTTACTCGAGACAGAAGACCCAGTACTTC. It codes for CASSYSRQKTQYF.

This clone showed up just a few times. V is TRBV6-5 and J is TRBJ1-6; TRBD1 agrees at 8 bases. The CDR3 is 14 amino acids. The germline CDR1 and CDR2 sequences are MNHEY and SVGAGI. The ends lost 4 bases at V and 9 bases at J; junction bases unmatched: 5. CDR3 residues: CASSLGRGPSPLHF. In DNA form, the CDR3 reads TGTGCCAGCAGTTTAGGCAGGGGGCCTTCACCCCTCCACTTT.

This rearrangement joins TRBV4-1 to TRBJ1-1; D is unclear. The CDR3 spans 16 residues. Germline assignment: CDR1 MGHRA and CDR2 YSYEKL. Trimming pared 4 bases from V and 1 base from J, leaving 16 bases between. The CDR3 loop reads CASSLSGGSANTEAFF. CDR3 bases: TGCGCCAGCAGCCTCTCTGGAGGTTCTGCGAACACTGAAGCTTTCTTT.